These 13 T cell receptor beta chains were sequenced from one sample in a study of blood T cell repertoires in COVID-19. Using immunoSEQ multiplex PCR, the repertoire was profiled, and TCRdb retains in-frame clones only, with some absent. Of fewer than 250,000 clones detected, 83% appear once; the ten largest clones hold around 3.3%. The sequencing input was PBMCs or T cells enriched from blood (not recorded which). Every receptor here comes from a woman aged 40 to 55 who had been exposed to COVID-19.

The CDR3 nucleotides are TGTGCCAGCAGCCCAGGACAACGTCTGGAGACCCAGTACTTC. As protein: CASSPGQRLETQYF. This chain links TRBV5-8 with TRBJ2-5; a weak D match, TRBD1 (5 bases). The germline V gene has CDR1 SGHTS and CDR2 YDEGEE. The CDR3 is made up of 14 amino acids. With 4 bases removed from V and 5 bases from J, the gap between germline ends came to 15 bases.

The chain is built from TRBV28 and TRBJ1-6, with 7 bases identical to TRBD1. The V segment lost 1 base and the J segment 6 bases; nucleotides outside the gene matches: 3. The V gene's germline CDR1 is MDHEN and CDR2 SYDVKM. This CDR3 has 15 residues. The CDR3 sequence is CASSLFWDSNSPLHF. As DNA, the CDR3 is TGTGCCAGCAGTTTATTTTGGGACAGTAATTCACCCCTCCACTTT.

This clone is a singleton in its sample. J is TRBJ1-1 and V is TRBV12-3 or TRBV12-4; a possible D gene is TRBD1 (6 bases). CDR3 length equals 13 residues. The V and J ends lost 5 bases and 7 bases respectively, with 14 bases between them. DNA of the CDR3: TGTGCCAGCAGTAGACAGGCTACCATTGAAGCTTTCTTT. Its protein product is CASSRQATIEAFF.

The genes are TRBV6-2 or TRBV6-3 and TRBJ2-3, with TRBD2 identical over 7 bases. The germline gives CDR1 MNHEY, CDR2 SVGEGT. J gave up 2 bases and V 4 bases, and 6 bases lay outside the gene matches. The CDR3 covers 15 residues. The CDR3 spells CASSFSGPPTDTQYF. CDR3 nucleotides: TGTGCCAGCAGTTTTAGCGGGCCTCCCACAGATACGCAGTATTTT.

There are a few counts of this clone. The gene calls are TRBV6-4 and TRBJ1-5, with D possibly matching TRBD1 (5 bases). V lost 3 bases to trimming and J lost 7 bases, with 13 bases between them. The CDR3 loop spans 14 amino acids. Per the germline V gene, CDR1 is MRHNA and CDR2 is SNTAGT. The CDR3 protein is CASSERGREQPQHF. DNA of the CDR3: TGTGCCAGCAGTGAACGGGGACGGGAGCAGCCCCAGCATTTT.

This rearrangement joins TRBV5-1 to TRBJ2-7, with TRBD1 matching over 8 bases. This CDR3 region has 14 residues. V shed 4 bases and J 3 bases; nucleotides not matched to a gene: 6. The germline V gene has CDR1 SGHRS and CDR2 YFSETQ. CDR3 DNA: TGCGCCAGCAGCGTCGACAGGGGAGGCTACGAGCAGTACTTC. The encoded protein is CASSVDRGGYEQYF.

This clone appeared a single time. The rearrangement uses TRBV10-3 and TRBJ1-6, with TRBD1 identical over 7 bases. Germline V gives CDR1 ENHRY, CDR2 SYGVKD. J gave up 7 bases and V 4 bases, and 4 bases lay outside the gene matches. This CDR3 contains 14 residues. Written as DNA, the CDR3 is TGTGCCATCAGTGGACAGGGTCAAAATTCACCCCTCCACTTT. Translated, it gives CAISGQGQNSPLHF.

The chain has TRBV7-6 and TRBJ2-5; perhaps TRBD1 as D (5 bases). This CDR3 is 13 amino acids long. The germline gives CDR1 SGHVS, CDR2 FNYEAQ. V gave up 4 bases and J gave up 5 bases, with 11 bases separating them. This CDR3 is CASSSRGMETQYF. The CDR3 DNA is TGTGCCAGCAGCTCTAGGGGCATGGAGACCCAGTACTTC.

This chain connects TRBV18 to TRBJ1-1; unclear D gene. V lost 6 bases and J 11 bases, leaving 28 bases between the germline ends. Germline assignment: CDR1 KGHSH and CDR2 LQKENI. This CDR3 has 16 amino acids. The CDR3 coding sequence is TGTGCCAGCTCGCCCGGGTCCGGGGATACGAAGGCGACGGCTTTCTTT. It codes for CASSPGSGDTKATAFF.

This sequence joins TRBV5-4 and TRBJ2-1, with TRBD2 matching over 7 bases. This CDR3 region has 16 residues. V was pared by 4 bases and J by 5 bases, with 12 bases of the junction left unmatched. Germline V gene sequence: CDR1 SGHNT, CDR2 YYREEE (reference sequence). For the CDR3, the DNA is TGTGCCAGCAGCCCCGCGGGACTAATAATTCACAATGAGCAGTTCTTC. Translation: CASSPAGLIIHNEQFF.

This clone appeared a single time. This rearrangement joins TRBV19 to TRBJ1-5; a possible D gene is TRBD1 (6 bases). CDR3 length: 19 amino acids. The germline V gene has CDR1 LNHDA and CDR2 SQIVND (reference sequence). V was trimmed by 7 bases and J by 0 bases, leaving 25 bases between them. The DNA for the CDR3 is TGTGCCAGTATTCCAACAGGGAGGGAGAGCCAATATAGCAATCAGCCCCAGCATTTT. Residues: CASIPTGRESQYSNQPQHF.

The chain links TRBV3-1 (or the pseudogene TRBV3-2) to TRBJ1-1, with a tentative D call TRBD1 (6 bases). The CDR3 is 13 residues long. Trimming left V 8 bases short and J 1 base short, with 11 bases between. Per germline, CDR1 LGHDT and CDR2 YNNKEL (reference sequence). The CDR3 reads CASGLQGNTEAFF. DNA for the CDR3: TGTGCCAGCGGGCTACAGGGGAACACTGAAGCTTTCTTT.

This chain joins TRBV29-1 and TRBJ2-7; a possible D gene is TRBD2 (5 bases). Trimming removed 6 bases from V and 5 bases from J, with 17 bases in between. Germline V lookup: CDR1 SQVTM, CDR2 ANQGSEA. The CDR3 runs to 13 residues. The CDR3 region has the DNA TGCAGCGTGCCGAGCCCGCGGGCCCACGAGCAGTACTTC. This codes for CSVPSPRAHEQYF.